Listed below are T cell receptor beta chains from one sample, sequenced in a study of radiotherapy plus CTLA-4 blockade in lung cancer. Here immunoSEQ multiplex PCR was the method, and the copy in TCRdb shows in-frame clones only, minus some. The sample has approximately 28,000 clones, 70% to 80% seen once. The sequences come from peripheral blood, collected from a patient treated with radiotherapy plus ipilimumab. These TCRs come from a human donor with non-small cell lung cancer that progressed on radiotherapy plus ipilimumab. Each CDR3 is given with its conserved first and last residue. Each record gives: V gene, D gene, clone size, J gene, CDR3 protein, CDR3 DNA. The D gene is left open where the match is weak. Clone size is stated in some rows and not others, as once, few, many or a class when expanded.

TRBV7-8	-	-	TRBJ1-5	CASSSHQGGGGGNQPQHF	TGTGCCAGCAGCTCGCACCAGGGAGGAGGTGGTGGCAATCAGCCCCAGCATTTT
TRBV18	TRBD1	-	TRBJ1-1	CASSEQGDTEAFF	TGTGCCAGCTCAGAACAGGGGGACACTGAAGCTTTCTTT
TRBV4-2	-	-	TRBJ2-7	CASSQGVAPSYEQYF	TGTGCCAGCAGCCAAGGGGTAGCTCCCTCCTACGAGCAGTACTTC
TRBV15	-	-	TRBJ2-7	CATSRDRGGYEQYF	TGTGCCACCAGCAGAGATAGGGGGGGGTACGAGCAGTACTTC
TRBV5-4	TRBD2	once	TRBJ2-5	CASSLAGGEETQYF	TGTGCCAGCAGCTTGGCGGGGGGGGAAGAGACCCAGTACTTC
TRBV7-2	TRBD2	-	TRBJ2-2	CASSRLTGGWELFF	TGTGCCAGCAGCCGCCTGACGGGGGGATGGGAGCTGTTTTTT
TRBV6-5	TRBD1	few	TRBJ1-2	CASSSQGGGYGYTF	TGTGCCAGCAGTTCCCAGGGGGGGGGCTATGGCTACACCTTC
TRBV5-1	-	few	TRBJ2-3	CASSEERRSTDTQYF	TGCGCCAGCAGCGAAGAACGCAGGAGCACAGATACGCAGTATTTT
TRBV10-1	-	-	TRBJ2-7	CASSESVPSYEQYF	TGCGCCAGCAGTGAGTCGGTGCCCTCCTACGAGCAGTACTTC
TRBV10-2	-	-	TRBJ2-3	CASRSPQRRDSDRLTDTQYF	TGCGCCAGCAGATCCCCCCAGAGGCGGGACAGCGATAGACTCACAGATACGCAGTATTTT
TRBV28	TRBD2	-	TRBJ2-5	CASVPQAGEQETQYF	TGTGCCAGCGTCCCTCAGGCGGGGGAGCAAGAGACCCAGTACTTC
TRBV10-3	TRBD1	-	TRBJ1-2	CAISQDRTNYGYTF	TGTGCCATCAGTCAGGACAGGACTAACTATGGCTACACCTTC
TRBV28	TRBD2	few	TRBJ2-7	CASSPKREGRHEQYF	TGTGCCAGCAGCCCGAAGCGGGAGGGCCGGCACGAGCAGTACTTC
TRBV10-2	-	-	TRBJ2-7	CASSESGLEQYF	TGCGCCAGCAGTGAGTCGGGACTCGAGCAGTACTTC
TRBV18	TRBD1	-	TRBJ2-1	CASSPPGTAYNEQFF	TGTGCCAGCTCACCACCCGGGACAGCCTACAATGAGCAGTTCTTC
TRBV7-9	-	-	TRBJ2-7	CASSPVRGLEQYF	TGTGCCAGCAGCCCAGTGAGAGGTCTCGAGCAGTACTTC
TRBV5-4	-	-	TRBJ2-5	CASSLGRGETQYF	TGTGCCAGCAGCTTGGGCAGGGGAGAGACCCAGTACTTC
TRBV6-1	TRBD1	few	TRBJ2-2	CASSQGAIAGELFF	TGTGCCAGCAGTCAGGGGGCGATTGCCGGGGAGCTGTTTTTT
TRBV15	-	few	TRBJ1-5	CATSRGFNQPQHF	TGTGCCACCAGCAGGGGATTCAATCAGCCCCAGCATTTT
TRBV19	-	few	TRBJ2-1	CASSIGTYNEQFF	TGTGCCAGTAGTATAGGCACCTACAATGAGCAGTTCTTC